The clone carrying this T cell receptor (beta chain) was detected ten times or more. The data are from a study of T-cell reconstitution after alpha-beta-depleted transplantation in children. A TCRbeta library incorporating unique molecular identifiers was prepared. TCRdb independently ran MiXCR on the PCR reads; one entry per CDR3 protein. The data hold around 340,000 distinct CDR3 sequences, with 13% observed a single time. This sequence was found in a human donor who donated a stem cell graft to a child with Fanconi anemia. The sample in question was PBMCs, obtained from the stem cell graft.

The CDR3 spells CASSPMWGTEAFF. The CDR3 nucleotides are TGTGCCAGCAGTCCCATGTGGGGCACTGAAGCTTTCTTT. V usage is TRBV6-1 and J usage is TRBJ1-1; D remains ambiguous. The CDR3 is made up of 13 amino acids. Per the germline V gene, CDR1 is MNHNS and CDR2 is SASEGT. Between the trimmed V and J ends, which lost 5 bases and 4 bases, there was a span of 11 bases.